The sequence of this T cell receptor (beta chain) was determined in a study of blood T cell repertoires in COVID-19 (dated by TCRdb to about 2020). Looking at the study overall: Collaborator samples came from the United States, Italy and Spain and covered acute and convalescent phases of COVID-19. The sample metadata nearly always contained a de-identified subject ID, COVID-19 status, age in years and sex. The repertoires were released in a freely available public database meant as a resource for research on the immune response to SARS-CoV-2. The samples were drawn from two sources: the first 160 participants of the ongoing ImmuneRACE study, and approximately 1,300 subjects contributed by 6 global collaborators. HLA class I and class II types, where available, came from metadata supplied by the sample provider rather than from assay-based typing. Deeply sampled blood TCRbeta repertoires from subjects exposed to, actively infected with, or recovered from COVID-19 were included in the dataset. The prospective study material was composed of cDNA or gDNA derived from T cells, B-cell-depleted T cells, or PBMCs.

TCRbeta CDR3 regions were amplified from genomic DNA by means of the immunoSEQ Assay, a bias-controlled multiplex PCR. The paper's processing steps were these. The number of nucleated cells in each sample was estimated from the amplification of reference gene primers within the assay. Sequence reads were collapsed and filtered to measure the absolute abundance of every unique TCRbeta CDR3 rearrangement. For each sample, productive Simpson clonality was calculated as the square root of Simpson's diversity index over productive rearrangements. Entries here come from immuneACCESS through TCRdb and include only in-frame sequences with V and J called. Some clones fail to appear in such tables; in the studies checked, an unresolved V gene covers under half of the shortfall, and the cause of the remainder is unknown. D and trimming were read from the DNA, whereas the V and J calls and clone size are those reported in that table. The sample table lists about 130,000 clones, roughly 84% of them with a count of one. The ten largest clones take up approximately 1.1% of the sample.

Points on this clone: The target of this receptor is not known. Per-base qualities were not stored, and no clone one base away is much larger.

At the junction V is shortened by 0 bases and J by 3 bases, with 7 bases in between. Measured from the cysteine to the phenylalanine, the CDR3 is 14 residues long. Of all the DNA, just the CDR3 is kept, 42 bases in frame from base 1. As encoded in the germline V gene, CDR1 is SGHRS while CDR2 is YFSETQ. Study-wide findings and limitations: The amount of clinical and demographic metadata varied by source and participant and was provided uncurated.

Collaborating institutions collected whole blood in K2EDTA tubes following their own protocols. For TCRbeta analysis, collaborator samples were shipped as frozen whole blood, as isolated PBMCs, or as DNA extracted from either sample type. The clonotype comes from an elderly woman with acute or convalescent COVID-19. The receptor chain draws on TRBV5-1 and TRBJ2-1; the D gene lacks a confident call. Sequencing was carried out using peripheral blood. The nucleotides read TGCGCCAGCAGCTTGGACGGGTACTACAATGAGCAGTTCTTC. Its protein product is CASSLDGYYNEQFF.